These 25 T cell receptor beta chains share one sample of origin, sequenced in a study of radiation and T cells in renal cell carcinoma. Time point of the sample: blood 2 weeks post-SBRT. Sample treatment: 15 Gy SBRT to primary tumor, nephrectomy 4 weeks later. The repertoire was sequenced with immunoSEQ multiplex PCR; TCRdb's copy has only in-frame clones and lacks some. The sample contains 150,000 or so clones, about 91% of which appear only once. The source was blood, collected from a patient whose treatment included radiotherapy and nephrectomy. These TCRs come from a woman aged 50 to 60 with renal cell carcinoma.

This chain links TRBV6-1 with TRBJ2-7; D unclear. Trimming took 10 bases from V and 6 from J, leaving 16 bases between them. CDR1 MNHNS and CDR2 SASEGT come from the germline V gene. The CDR3 has 12 amino acids. The CDR3 nucleotides are TGTGCCACTGAAGATCGAAGCGCCGAGCAGTACTTC. It is translated as CATEDRSAEQYF.

DNA for the CDR3: TGTGCCAGCTTGCGGTATAGCAATCAGCCCCAGCATTTT. Amino acid sequence: CASLRYSNQPQHF. This sequence joins TRBV5-8 and TRBJ1-5; D remains ambiguous. The germline V gene encodes CDR1 SGHTS and CDR2 YDEGEE. The V gene lost 7 bases and the J gene lost 0 bases, with 8 bases spanning the gap. The CDR3 sequence is 13 residues long.

This chain connects TRBV19 to TRBJ1-3; D remains ambiguous. This CDR3 has 13 residues. Germline CDR1 LNHDA, CDR2 SQIVND (reference sequence). V was clipped by 8 bases and J by 0 bases, with 8 bases between them. For the CDR3, the DNA is TGTGCCAGTCTGCCGAACTCTGGAAACACCATATATTTT. It yields the protein CASLPNSGNTIYF.

V usage is TRBV9 and J usage is TRBJ1-5; D uncertain. Germline-derived CDR1 and CDR2 are SGDLS and YYNGEE. The CDR3 sequence is 15 residues long. V gave up 1 base and J gave up 4 bases, with 12 bases separating them. CDR3 nucleotide sequence: TGTGCCAGCAGCGTAACCGATTCCCAAAATCAGCCCCAGCATTTT. It encodes CASSVTDSQNQPQHF.

The chain is built from TRBV11-3 and TRBJ2-5; 8 nucleotides agree with TRBD1. Germline lookup yields CDR1 SGHNT and CDR2 YENEEA. Unmatched junction bases numbered 6, after V lost 0 bases and J lost 6 bases. CDR3 size: 15 residues. The CDR3 DNA sequence: TGTGCCAGCAGCTTAGAAGGACAGGGTCAGAAGACCCAGTACTTC. Translated: CASSLEGQGQKTQYF.

The chain links TRBV5-1 to TRBJ2-3; D unclear. The CDR3 is 13 residues long. Per the germline V gene, CDR1 is SGHRS and CDR2 is YFSETQ. With 0 bases removed from V and 3 bases from J, the gap between germline ends came to 5 bases. In DNA form, the CDR3 reads TGCGCCAGCAGCTTGGCTAGGACAGATACGCAGTATTTT. This encodes CASSLARTDTQYF. The full variable domain, rest sourced from reference TRBV5-1 and TRBJ2-3, is KAGVTQTPRYLIKTRGQQVTLSCSPISGHRSVSWYQQTPGQGLQFLFEYFSETQRNKGNFPGRFSGRQFSNSRSEMNVSTLELGDSALYLCASSLARTDTQYFGPGTRLTVL.

This clone was found once. The chain is built from TRBV6-1 and TRBJ2-7, with D maybe TRBD1 (5 bases). The CDR3 runs 15 residues. V shed 6 bases and J shed 3 bases, with 18 bases lying between them. CDR1 is MNHNS, CDR2 SASEGT, per germline. CDR3 sequence: CASSARQGSFYEQYF. The CDR3 coding sequence is TGTGCCAGCAGCGCCCGGCAGGGCTCCTTCTACGAGCAGTACTTC.

This CDR3 reads CAISESWTAPGGNTEAFF. The CDR3 nucleotides are TGTGCCATCAGTGAGTCTTGGACGGCACCTGGGGGGAACACTGAAGCTTTCTTT. This sequence joins TRBV10-3 and TRBJ1-1, with a possible D match to TRBD1 (5 bases). V dropped 0 bases and J dropped 1 base, with 18 bases sitting between them. This CDR3 is 18 amino acids long. CDR1 ENHRY and CDR2 SYGVKD come from the germline V gene.

The V gene is TRBV7-2, the J gene TRBJ1-1; D perhaps matches TRBD1 (6 bases). V gave up 5 bases and J gave up 1 base, with 14 bases separating them. Germline CDR1 is SGHTA and CDR2 is FQGNSA. The CDR3 runs 15 residues. Written as DNA, the CDR3 is TGTGCCAGCAGCCTCCTAGGGGGGGGGAACACTGAAGCTTTCTTT. Amino acids: CASSLLGGGNTEAFF.

The chain carries TRBV6-6 and TRBJ2-7, with 9 bases that match TRBD1. The V gene's germline CDR1 is MNHNY and CDR2 SVGAGI (reference sequence). V lost 7 bases to trimming and J lost 5 bases; unmatched junction nucleotides: 9. The CDR3 spans 14 residues. The CDR3 loop reads CASKTGQGSDEQYF. CDR3 sequence (DNA): TGTGCCAGCAAAACCGGACAGGGGTCCGACGAGCAGTACTTC.

V and J are TRBV4-2 and TRBJ2-7, with D possibly being TRBD1 (5 bases). Germline CDR1 LGHNA, CDR2 YNFKEQ. The V end was cut by 0 bases, the J end by 0 bases, with 12 bases between. CDR3 length: 16 residues. In nucleotides, the CDR3 is TGTGCCAGCAGCCAAGAAGGTAGGGGCCACTCCTACGAGCAGTACTTC. This translates into CASSQEGRGHSYEQYF.

V is TRBV2 and J is TRBJ2-7, with unresolved D. The germline CDR1 and CDR2 sequences are SNHLY and FYNNEI. The V end lost 3 bases, the J end lost 2 bases, and 17 bases lay between the germline ends. The CDR3 consists of 16 residues. CDR3 in amino acids: CASSDPSQLGPYEQYF. The CDR3 coding sequence is TGTGCCAGCAGTGATCCGAGCCAGCTGGGTCCCTACGAGCAGTACTTC.

V usage is TRBV4-3 and J usage is TRBJ2-6, with 7 bases lining up with TRBD1. Germline values: CDR1 LGHNA, CDR2 YSLEER. J was trimmed by 2 bases and V by 1 base; bases with no gene match: 5. CDR3 length equals 17 residues. CDR3: CASSQALTGAGANVLTF. CDR3 DNA sequence: TGCGCCAGCAGCCAAGCGCTAACAGGGGCTGGGGCCAACGTCCTGACTTTC.

This chain links TRBV9 with TRBJ2-7; perhaps TRBD1 as D (5 bases). V was cut by 1 base and J by 5 bases, with 16 bases left in between. CDR1 is SGDLS and CDR2 is YYNGEE in the germline V gene. The CDR3 length is 15 residues. CDR3 in amino acids: CASSVYGAIGDEQYF. The CDR3 coding sequence is TGTGCCAGCAGCGTATATGGGGCGATAGGCGACGAGCAGTACTTC.

CDR3 region: CASSEPGQQYF. The CDR3 DNA sequence: TGTGCCAGCAGCGAGCCGGGACAGCAGTACTTC. The chain recombines TRBV9 with TRBJ2-7, with D perhaps given as TRBD1 or TRBD2 (5 bases each). The CDR3 length is 11 residues. Trimming pared 3 bases from V and 8 bases from J, leaving 9 bases between. Germline V CDR1 and CDR2: SGDLS, YYNGEE.

The chain is built from TRBV7-8 and TRBJ2-5, with TRBD2 as a possible D gene (5 bases). V shed 5 bases and J shed 1 base, with 20 bases lying between them. The CDR3 extends over 17 amino acids. Germline loops: CDR1 SGHVS, CDR2 FQNEAQ. The CDR3 bases are TGTGCCAGCAGCCTACGTATAGGAGTGAGCGGCCAAGAGACCCAGTACTTC. This sequence encodes CASSLRIGVSGQETQYF.

This chain uses TRBV4-2 with TRBJ2-5; D possibly corresponds to TRBD2 (6 bases). The CDR3 is made up of 13 amino acids. Per the germline V gene, CDR1 is LGHNA and CDR2 is YNFKEQ. V was shortened by 3 bases and J by 9 bases, with 14 bases between the two germline ends. CDR3 region: CASSQVGGASQYF. CDR3 DNA sequence: TGTGCCAGCAGCCAGGTCGGGGGAGCGTCCCAGTACTTC.

The rearrangement links TRBV6-1 to TRBJ1-2, with 7 bases fitting TRBD1. The germline gives CDR1 MNHNS, CDR2 SASEGT. This CDR3 comprises 11 residues. The junction had 2 bases not matched to a gene; V was cut back by 6 bases and J by 7 bases. The CDR3 region has the DNA TGTGCCAGCAGCCCAGGGGGTGGCTACACCTTC. Protein: CASSPGGGYTF.

The chain is built from TRBV11-2 and TRBJ2-7; the match to TRBD1 covers 8 bases. Losses at the gene ends were 6 bases for V and 2 bases for J; bases not matched to a gene: 18. This CDR3 has 18 residues. Germline CDR1 is SGHAT and CDR2 is FQNNGV. The CDR3 DNA reads TGTGCCAGCAGACCTTGGATAGAGCCCGGGACAGGTCCCTACGAGCAGTACTTC. This sequence encodes CASRPWIEPGTGPYEQYF.

J is TRBJ2-3 and V is TRBV2, with no clear D. V was trimmed by 2 bases and J by 4 bases, leaving 13 bases between them. Looked up from germline, CDR1 is SNHLY and CDR2 is FYNNEI. The CDR3 covers 15 residues. CDR3 DNA: TGTGCCAGCAGTGAACTGGGCGTTCCAGCAGATACGCAGTATTTT. It is translated as CASSELGVPADTQYF. Full variable domain (outside the CDR3, taken from reference TRBV2 and TRBJ2-3): EPEVTQTPSHQVTQMGQEVILRCVPISNHLYFYWYRQILGQKVEFLVSFYNNEISEKSEIFDDQFSVERPDGSNFTLKIRSTKLEDSAMYFCASSELGVPADTQYFGPGTRLTVL.

The CDR3 sequence: CASSLGDRAYEQYF. CDR3 bases: TGTGCCAGCAGCTTGGGGGACAGGGCTTACGAGCAGTACTTC. J is TRBJ2-7 and V is TRBV5-5; 9 nucleotides match TRBD1. The CDR3 sequence is 14 residues long. In germline, CDR1 is SGHKS, CDR2 YYEKEE (reference sequence). The trim removed 0 bases at V and 4 bases at J, leaving 2 bases unmatched.

This clone came up once. V usage is TRBV7-6 and J usage is TRBJ1-5; 10 bases align to TRBD1. The germline V gene has CDR1 SGHVS and CDR2 FNYEAQ. J gave up 9 bases and V 1 base, and 6 bases lay outside the gene matches. The CDR3 loop spans 15 amino acids. CDR3 sequence (DNA): TGTGCCAGCAGCTTAGGACAGGGGGCCTTTTGGCCCCAGCATTTT. It codes for CASSLGQGAFWPQHF.

The CDR3 here is CASSLELAGGTTYNEQFF. For the CDR3, the DNA is TGCGCCAGCAGCTTGGAACTAGCGGGGGGTACTACCTACAATGAGCAGTTCTTC. V and J are TRBV5-1 and TRBJ2-1; 12 nucleotides line up with TRBD2. Looked up from germline, CDR1 is SGHRS and CDR2 is YFSETQ. The CDR3 spans 18 residues. Germline trimming cut 0 bases from V and 2 bases from J; bases unmatched to any gene: 6.

The rearrangement uses TRBV13 and TRBJ1-6; D remains unclear. Germline V gene data show CDR1 as PRHDT and CDR2 as FYEKMQ (reference sequence). The V gene lost 2 bases and the J gene lost 4 bases, with 6 bases spanning the gap. The CDR3 sequence is 14 residues long. The CDR3 loop is CASSLRVYNSPLHF. The CDR3 coding sequence is TGTGCCAGCAGCTTACGCGTTTATAATTCACCCCTCCACTTT.

The chain links TRBV12-5 to TRBJ1-5; D not resolved. Germline V lookup: CDR1 LGHNT, CDR2 FRNRAP. This CDR3 region has 16 residues. V was clipped by 0 bases and J by 5 bases, with 14 bases between them. The CDR3 protein is CASGLVLRNLHQPQHF. The CDR3 DNA sequence: TGTGCTAGTGGTTTGGTACTCAGGAACCTTCATCAGCCCCAGCATTTT.